The clone carrying this TCR beta chain has only one observation. The sample comes from a study of T-cell memory formation after mild COVID-19. TCRdb analysed the 5' RACE reads with MiXCR anew, one entry per CDR3 protein. Of 140,000 to 150,000 distinct CDR3 sequences listed, under 30% are singletons. The clonotype was recovered from an adult woman who had mild COVID-19 (a few samples of this study predate the infection). Cell type and time point are not known. Material for sequencing was PBMCs or a T cell subset sorted from them (not recorded which).

The CDR3 DNA is TGCGCCAGCAGCCAAGATTTAGCGGGGGTTGGGTACGAGCAGTACTTC. Its protein is CASSQDLAGVGYEQYF. V is TRBV4-1 and J is TRBJ2-7; 9 bases are a match to TRBD2. V was pared by 0 bases and J by 4 bases, with 7 bases of the junction left unmatched. The CDR3 has 16 residues. CDR1 is MGHRA and CDR2 is YSYEKL in the germline V gene.